The source of this TCR beta chain is a study of regulatory T cells in long-lasting Graves disease. Study findings and constraints: New patients shared 750 to 1,000 public clonotypes, fewer than the approximately 2,500 shared by persistent patients.

Arm-PCR of CDR3 regions and iRepertoire HTBI primers were used to build TCR beta libraries. TCRdb reprocessed the multiplex PCR reads via MiXCR and lists one record per CDR3 protein. The data hold around 460,000 distinct CDR3 sequences, with 22% observed a single time. The V gene lost 3 bases and the J gene lost 6 bases, with 14 bases spanning the gap. Germline V CDR1 and CDR2: GTSNPN, SVGIG (reference sequence). There are 13 residues in the CDR3. This clonotype came up many times. What it recognizes is unknown. Time point of the sample: persistent/refractory GD, antithyroid drugs over 5 years with positive TRAb. Scientists built the TCR library using RNA that was extracted from PBMCs.

This chain uses TRBV30 with TRBJ1-2, with a tentative D call TRBD1 (5 bases). This sequence originates from a female donor with Graves disease. The specimen comprised peripheral blood mononuclear cells (PBMCs), sampled when the disease was refractory, from a patient treated with antithyroid drugs. The chain's CDR3 is CAWRRARVDGYTF. In nucleotides, the CDR3 is TGTGCCTGGAGGCGGGCCAGGGTTGATGGCTACACCTTC.